This record covers a single T cell receptor beta chain. It has no known antigen specificity. There are no base qualities to consult, and no much larger clone falls within one base. Inclusive of the bounding cysteine and phenylalanine, the CDR3 is 14 residues long. Solely the CDR3 DNA is kept, with 42 bases framed from the first base. Looking up the germline V gene yields CDR1 SGHTA and CDR2 FQGNSA. Unmatched junction bases come to 4, with V trimmed by 6 bases and J by 4 bases. This sample is drawn from a study of control samples from healthy donors and cancer patients (dated by TCRdb to 2018 to 2021). The method was the immunoSEQ multiplex PCR assay. TCRdb obtained this table from immuneACCESS and retained in-frame rearrangements with V and J assigned. These tables miss some clones; where compared with another copy, unresolved V genes account for less than half of the shortfall, and the remainder is unexplained. The sample table lists 75,000 to 100,000 clones, around 80% of them with a count of one. The ten largest account for about 2% of the sample.

The source is a man aged 55 to 69 in good health. The sequenced sample was blood. The receptor chain draws on TRBV7-2 and TRBJ2-5; a stretch of 11 junction bases matches TRBD2. The CDR3 corresponds to CASSNSGRGETQYF. The DNA sequence is as follows: TGTGCCAGCAGTAATAGCGGGAGGGGAGAGACCCAGTACTTC.